The 9 T cell receptor beta chains reported below all come from one sample, sequenced in a study of a mutant IDH1 vaccine in newly diagnosed glioma. Measured with immunoSEQ multiplex PCR; TCRdb has only the in-frame clones, and not every one. The sample has 25,000 to 35,000 clones; 75% to 90% are singletons. No antigen is known for these receptors. The time point denotes: week 23, last vaccination. Each dose delivered 300 ug of mutant IDH1 20-mer peptide subcutaneously with imiquimod. The sample consisted of PBMCs, taken from a glioma patient whose treatment included an IDH1 peptide vaccine. Every receptor here comes from a woman aged 18-30 years with glioma.

The chain combines TRBV2 with TRBJ2-3, with D perhaps being TRBD1 or TRBD2 (5 bases each). CDR1 SNHLY and CDR2 FYNNEI come from the germline V gene. CDR3 length: 14 amino acids. Trimming stripped 4 bases from V and 2 bases from J, with 10 bases between. The chain's CDR3 is CASSVQGVTDTQYF. Written as DNA, the CDR3 is TGTGCCAGCAGTGTGCAGGGAGTCACAGATACGCAGTATTTT.

The CDR3 loop reads CASSSTLGTDTQYF. DNA for the CDR3: TGTGCCAGCAGCTCAACACTGGGAACAGATACGCAGTATTTT. The V gene is TRBV7-2, the J gene TRBJ2-3; D gene unclear. The ends were cut back, 4 bases at V and 3 bases at J, with 11 bases in the middle. This CDR3 is built from 14 residues. Germline loops: CDR1 SGHTA, CDR2 FQGNSA.

CDR3 bases: TGTGCCAGCTCACCACGGACAGGGTCAGATCAGCCCCAGCATTTT. It codes for CASSPRTGSDQPQHF. This chain uses TRBV18 with TRBJ1-5; 8 bases map to TRBD1. Germline V lookup: CDR1 KGHSH, CDR2 LQKENI. This CDR3 spans 15 amino acids. J lost 5 bases, V lost 1 base, and 4 bases had no gene match.

This chain links TRBV7-2 with TRBJ2-1; TRBD2 agrees at 14 bases. V was pared by 5 bases and J by 7 bases, with 7 bases of the junction left unmatched. The CDR3 sequence is 16 residues long. From germline, CDR1 is SGHTA and CDR2 FQGNSA. The CDR3: CASSAYGTSGRNEQFF. Written as DNA, the CDR3 is TGTGCCAGCAGCGCATACGGGACTAGCGGGAGAAATGAGCAGTTCTTC.

This chain joins TRBV28 and TRBJ2-1; D possibly corresponds to TRBD2 (6 bases). V shed 7 bases and J shed 0 bases, with 28 bases lying between them. The CDR3 totals 20 residues. Germline CDR1 MDHEN, CDR2 SYDVKM. CDR3 DNA sequence: TGTGCCAGCACCTCCCTTACGAGGGCGGGACCGCCGAGCTCCTACAATGAGCAGTTCTTC. Translating gives CASTSLTRAGPPSSYNEQFF.

This rearrangement joins TRBV5-1 to TRBJ2-7; D is perhaps TRBD1 or TRBD2 (5 bases each). Between the trimmed V and J ends, which lost 4 bases and 6 bases, there was a span of 17 bases. CDR1 is SGHRS, CDR2 YFSETQ, per germline. This CDR3 spans 14 amino acids. The CDR3 region is CASSLGDRTGEQYF. The CDR3, as DNA: TGCGCCAGCAGCCTCGGGGACCGGACGGGCGAGCAGTACTTC.

V is TRBV2 and J is TRBJ2-7, with 8 bases lining up with TRBD1. CDR3 length: 14 residues. The junction had 8 bases not matched to a gene; V was cut back by 5 bases and J by 5 bases. Looked up from germline, CDR1 is SNHLY and CDR2 is FYNNEI. The CDR3 loop reads CASSKRTGLDEQYF. The CDR3 bases are TGTGCCAGCAGTAAGAGGACAGGGCTGGACGAGCAGTACTTC.

The CDR3 sequence: CSVVWWHRGRETQYF. The CDR3 DNA is TGCAGCGTTGTCTGGTGGCACAGGGGGAGAGAGACCCAGTACTTC. The chain combines TRBV29-1 with TRBJ2-5, with 8 bases aligning to TRBD1. The germline V gene encodes CDR1 SQVTM and CDR2 ANQGSEA. J was trimmed by 4 bases and V by 4 bases; bases with no gene match: 11. CDR3 size: 15 residues.

This clone was seen only a few times. J is TRBJ1-2 and V is TRBV7-9; D is possibly TRBD1 (5 bases). The length of the CDR3 is 13 residues. Trimming took 1 base from V and 2 from J, leaving 5 bases between them. Germline V gene data show CDR1 as SEHNR and CDR2 as FQNEAQ (reference sequence). CDR3: CASSLGGNYGYTF. The CDR3 region has the DNA TGTGCCAGCAGCTTAGGGGGGAACTATGGCTACACCTTC. Supplemented by reference TRBV7-9 and TRBJ1-2, the full variable domain reads DTGVSQNPRHKITKRGQNVTFRCDPISEHNRLYWYRQTLGQGPEFLTYFQNEAQLEKSRLLSDRFSAERPKGSFSTLEIQRTEQGDSAMYLCASSLGGNYGYTFGSGTRLTVV.